These 7 T cell receptor beta chains were all obtained from the same sample, sequenced in a study of PD-1 blockade in mismatch repair-deficient tumors. TCRdb's table, derived via immunoSEQ multiplex PCR, lists solely in-frame clones and lacks some. The sample consists of about 35,000 clones, less than 90% of them appearing once. The sample here was PBMCs, taken roughly 6 weeks after starting pembrolizumab. These receptors all stem from an adult with mismatch repair-deficient cancer.

The chain is built from TRBV5-1 and TRBJ2-3; D unresolved. The germline V gene has CDR1 SGHRS and CDR2 YFSETQ. The CDR3 runs to 18 residues. V was shortened by 3 bases and J by 4 bases, with 24 bases between the two germline ends. The CDR3 here is CASSSFAGSTRRADTQYF. In DNA form, the CDR3 reads TGCGCCAGCAGCTCATTCGCAGGCTCTACTCGACGCGCAGATACGCAGTATTTT.

This clone has a single count. The rearrangement uses TRBV6-1 and TRBJ1-5; D uncertain. The CDR3 spans 13 residues. Germline V gene data show CDR1 as MNHNS and CDR2 as SASEGT. Trimming pared 2 bases from V and 6 bases from J, leaving 8 bases between. CDR3 loop: CASSEQRSQPQHF. For the CDR3, the DNA is TGTGCCAGCAGTGAACAGAGGAGTCAGCCCCAGCATTTT.

The chain combines TRBV2 with TRBJ2-1; D remains unclear. The germline CDR1 and CDR2 sequences are SNHLY and FYNNEI. Trimming cost V 4 bases and J 0 bases, with 7 bases left between them. This CDR3 is 14 amino acids long. CDR3 region: CASSAVSSYNEQFF. CDR3 nucleotides: TGTGCCAGCAGTGCGGTCTCCTCCTACAATGAGCAGTTCTTC.

This chain uses TRBV29-1 with TRBJ2-7; D call uncertain. This CDR3 has 11 amino acids. V was clipped by 4 bases and J by 3 bases, with 7 bases between them. Germline loops: CDR1 SQVTM, CDR2 ANQGSEA. The CDR3 spells CSVVVSYEQYF. The CDR3 region has the DNA TGCAGCGTTGTGGTCAGCTACGAGCAGTACTTC.

The chain joins TRBV19 to TRBJ1-6, with 8 bases aligning to TRBD1. Losses at the gene ends were 6 bases for V and 6 bases for J; bases not matched to a gene: 10. CDR1 and CDR2 (germline): LNHDA, SQIVND (reference sequence). The CDR3 consists of 16 residues. CDR3 residues: CASRFPGQGGNSPLHF. CDR3 coding DNA: TGTGCCAGTAGGTTTCCTGGACAGGGAGGTAATTCACCCCTCCACTTT.

This sequence joins TRBV29-1 and TRBJ2-1; TRBD1 aligns across 8 bases. Trimming took 5 bases from V and 0 from J; bases not matched to a gene: 6. Germline loops: CDR1 SQVTM, CDR2 ANQGSEA. This CDR3 comprises 15 residues. CDR3 residues: CSVLRTGISYNEQFF. The CDR3 DNA reads TGCAGCGTTTTAAGGACAGGGATCTCCTACAATGAGCAGTTCTTC.

In this sample, this clone turned up once. The V gene is TRBV7-6, the J gene TRBJ1-1, with D possibly being TRBD1 (6 bases). This CDR3 has 16 residues. V was pared by 3 bases and J by 1 base, with 15 bases between. In germline, CDR1 is SGHVS, CDR2 FNYEAQ. CDR3: CASSFPSGGQNTEAFF. The CDR3 nucleotides read TGTGCCAGCAGCTTTCCGAGCGGGGGCCAGAACACTGAAGCTTTCTTT.